The next 21 T cell receptor beta chains were all read from a single sample in a study of shared clonotypes between healthy human individuals. The table came from immunoSEQ multiplex PCR; TCRdb's copy has only in-frame clones and leaves some out. The data hold around 330,000 clones, with about 74% observed a single time. The sample was memory CD4+ T cells sorted from blood. Subset meaning: CD45RA-negative fraction. These receptors originate from a man aged 25 to 40 in good health.

This chain connects TRBV5-1 to TRBJ2-7; perhaps TRBD1 as D (5 bases). The CDR3 runs to 13 residues. The germline V gene encodes CDR1 SGHRS and CDR2 YFSETQ. Trimming left V 0 bases short and J 6 bases short, with 10 bases between. The CDR3 reads CASSLASTGEQYF. The CDR3 DNA sequence: TGCGCCAGCAGCTTGGCCTCAACAGGCGAGCAGTACTTC.

The chain employs TRBV15 and TRBJ2-5, with a possible D match to TRBD2 (5 bases). The CDR3 totals 14 residues. Deletions cut 8 bases from V and 1 base from J, with 14 bases between. Germline values: CDR1 LNHNV, CDR2 YYDKDF (reference sequence). CDR3 protein: CATDRGGTQETQYF. CDR3 nucleotides: TGTGCCACCGACCGCGGAGGAACCCAAGAGACCCAGTACTTC.

V gene TRBV6-1 combines with J gene TRBJ2-5; D gene ambiguous. Germline values: CDR1 MNHNS, CDR2 SASEGT. The CDR3 totals 11 residues. V was trimmed by 11 bases and J by 5 bases, leaving 12 bases between them. The CDR3, as DNA: TGTGCCTCCCGGGTGACGGAGACCCAGTACTTC. This translates into CASRVTETQYF.

This rearrangement joins TRBV5-1 to TRBJ1-2; D perhaps matches TRBD1 (6 bases). Germline V gene lookup returns CDR1 SGHRS and CDR2 YFSETQ. V was trimmed by 4 bases and J by 0 bases, leaving 10 bases between them. The CDR3 contains 14 residues. CDR3 in amino acids: CASSRTESNYGYTF. The CDR3 nucleotides read TGCGCCAGCAGCAGGACAGAATCTAACTATGGCTACACCTTC.

A few counts support this clone. Other nucleotide sequences in the sample specify the same CDR3. The chain combines TRBV6-5 with TRBJ2-1, with TRBD2 identical over 10 bases. The J segment lost 6 bases and the V segment lost 5 bases, leaving 7 bases of the junction unmatched. The germline gives CDR1 MNHEY, CDR2 SVGAGI. This CDR3 is 15 amino acids long. The CDR3 DNA is TGTGCCAGCAGTAATCTAGCGGGAGTGGGCAATGAGCAGTTCTTC. Translation: CASSNLAGVGNEQFF.

This clone was detected only a few times. The CDR3 protein is CASRKGQYYEQYF. In nucleotides, the CDR3 is TGCGCCAGCAGGAAGGGACAGTACTACGAGCAGTACTTC. The chain joins TRBV10-2 to TRBJ2-7; 7 bases align to TRBD1. V was pared by 6 bases and J by 3 bases, with 5 bases of the junction left unmatched. CDR3 length: 13 amino acids. Germline CDR1 reads WSHSY; CDR2 reads SAAADI.

V usage is TRBV4-3 and J usage is TRBJ2-6, with D perhaps TRBD2 (5 bases). The CDR3 loop spans 16 amino acids. Between the trimmed V and J ends, which lost 0 bases and 2 bases, there was a span of 8 bases. Germline V gene lookup returns CDR1 LGHNA and CDR2 YSLEER. CDR3 sequence: CASSQDLGAGANVLTF. CDR3 in DNA: TGCGCCAGCAGCCAAGATCTCGGGGCTGGGGCCAACGTCCTGACTTTC.

The rearrangement links TRBV2 to TRBJ2-1; 7 bases agree with TRBD2. The CDR3 consists of 11 residues. J gave up 15 bases and V 4 bases, and 6 bases lay outside the gene matches. Germline CDR1 reads SNHLY; CDR2 reads FYNNEI. The CDR3 protein is CASSVKRDRFF. CDR3 nucleotide sequence: TGTGCCAGCAGTGTAAAGCGGGACCGGTTCTTC. Combining the CDR3 with reference TRBV2 and TRBJ2-1 gives the whole variable domain EPEVTQTPSHQVTQMGQEVILRCVPISNHLYFYWYRQILGQKVEFLVSFYNNEISEKSEIFDDQFSVERPDGSNFTLKIRSTKLEDSAMYFCASSVKRDRFFGPGTRLTVL.

There are many counts of this clone. The identical CDR3 is also encoded by other nucleotide sequences in the sample. The chain recombines TRBV11-2 with TRBJ1-5; 8 nucleotides align to TRBD1. The trim removed 3 bases at V and 6 bases at J, leaving 7 bases unmatched. The CDR3 totals 15 residues. Germline assignment: CDR1 SGHAT and CDR2 FQNNGV. The CDR3 loop is CASSLGRGLGQPQHF. In DNA, the CDR3 is TGTGCCAGCAGCTTGGGCAGGGGGCTGGGTCAGCCCCAGCATTTT. The whole variable domain, filled in from reference TRBV11-2 and TRBJ1-5, reads EAGVAQSPRYKIIEKRQSVAFWCNPISGHATLYWYQQILGQGPKLLIQFQNNGVVDDSQLPKDRFSAERLKGVDSTLKIQPAKLEDSAVYLCASSLGRGLGQPQHFGDGTRLSIL.

The chain carries TRBV28 and TRBJ1-5, with 8 bases aligning to TRBD1. The CDR3 sequence is 18 residues long. V trimming: 8 bases; J trimming: 1 base; junction bases outside the gene matches: 16. Germline assignment: CDR1 MDHEN and CDR2 SYDVKM. The CDR3 here is CASCCQGASLSSNQPQHF. The CDR3 DNA reads as TGTGCCAGCTGTTGTCAGGGGGCGTCCCTTTCGAGCAATCAGCCCCAGCATTTT. Supplemented by reference TRBV28 and TRBJ1-5, the full variable domain reads DVKVTQSSRYLVKRTGEKVFLECVQDMDHENMFWYRQDPGLGLRLIYFSYDVKMKEKGDIPEGYSVSREKKERFSLILESASTNQTSMYLCASCCQGASLSSNQPQHFGDGTRLSIL.

The V call is TRBV25-1, the J call TRBJ2-1, with 13 positions matching TRBD2. V shed 1 base, J shed 7 bases, and the junction held 4 bases outside the gene matches. CDR1 and CDR2 from the germline V gene are MGHDK and SYGVNS. This CDR3 has 16 amino acids. Here the CDR3 reads CASSELSTSGRNEQFF. CDR3 DNA sequence: TGTGCCAGCAGTGAATTATCGACTAGCGGGAGGAATGAGCAGTTCTTC.

The genes are TRBV7-9 and TRBJ2-3, with 7 nucleotides matching TRBD2. Germline CDR1 is SEHNR and CDR2 is FQNEAQ (reference sequence). CDR3 length: 15 residues. V shed 1 base and J 4 bases; nucleotides not matched to a gene: 5. CDR3 sequence reads: CASSLGAGEADTQYF. The CDR3 nucleotides are TGTGCCAGCAGCTTAGGCGCGGGAGAGGCAGATACGCAGTATTTT.

This CDR3 reads CASSQPSRLAGIKYEQFF. CDR3 in DNA: TGCGCCAGCAGCCAACCCTCTCGACTAGCCGGGATTAAATATGAGCAGTTCTTC. The chain couples TRBV4-1 to TRBJ2-1; 7 nucleotides align to TRBD2. The CDR3 totals 18 residues. The trim removed 2 bases at V and 8 bases at J, leaving 18 bases unmatched. Germline V lookup: CDR1 MGHRA, CDR2 YSYEKL.

The CDR3 region has the DNA TGTGCCAGCAGCTTTGAATTGACAGGGGCCTACGAGCAGTACTTC. It specifies CASSFELTGAYEQYF. The chain links TRBV7-9 to TRBJ2-7; 8 bases map to TRBD1. Per the germline V gene, CDR1 is SEHNR and CDR2 is FQNEAQ (reference sequence). The J segment lost 2 bases and the V segment lost 3 bases, leaving 6 bases of the junction unmatched. The CDR3 runs 15 residues. Together with reference TRBV7-9 and TRBJ2-7, the CDR3 gives the full variable domain: DTGVSQNPRHKITKRGQNVTFRCDPISEHNRLYWYRQTLGQGPEFLTYFQNEAQLEKSRLLSDRFSAERPKGSFSTLEIQRTEQGDSAMYLCASSFELTGAYEQYFGPGTRLTVT.

V gene TRBV5-4 combines with J gene TRBJ2-7; D not certain. CDR3 length: 18 amino acids. V lost 1 base, J lost 3 bases, and 23 bases lay in between. The germline V gene encodes CDR1 SGHNT and CDR2 YYREEE (reference sequence). Here the CDR3 DNA reads TGTGCCAGCAGCTTGTGGGTTGGGTTCACGATTTTAAGCTACGAGCAGTACTTC. Translated, it gives CASSLWVGFTILSYEQYF.

This clone was seen only a few times. The V gene is TRBV4-2, the J gene TRBJ1-5, with TRBD1 matching 7 bases. Germline V gene sequence: CDR1 LGHNA, CDR2 YNFKEQ. V lost 4 bases to trimming and J lost 3 bases; unmatched junction nucleotides: 3. The CDR3 consists of 14 residues. The CDR3 loop is CASSPGTVNQPQHF. CDR3 coding DNA: TGTGCCAGCAGCCCCGGGACAGTCAATCAGCCCCAGCATTTT.

The chain links TRBV28 to TRBJ1-1; TRBD1 matches at 8 bases. Germline CDR1 reads MDHEN; CDR2 reads SYDVKM. CDR3 length: 14 amino acids. The V and J ends lost 5 bases and 4 bases, in that order; junction bases with no gene match: 6. The CDR3 bases are TGTGCCAGCAGTCGACAGGGGTCGGGCACTGAAGCTTTCTTT. Its protein is CASSRQGSGTEAFF.

This chain joins TRBV10-3 and TRBJ1-5, with 7 positions matching TRBD1. This CDR3 contains 14 residues. CDR1 ENHRY and CDR2 SYGVKD come from the germline V gene. V was clipped by 0 bases and J by 7 bases; unmatched bases: 3. CDR3 sequence reads: CAISESQGGQPQHF. In DNA form, the CDR3 reads TGTGCCATCAGTGAGTCGCAGGGGGGACAGCCCCAGCATTTT.

The rearrangement joins TRBV10-1 to TRBJ2-7, with D possibly TRBD1 on 6 matching bases. The germline gives CDR1 WNHNN, CDR2 SYGVQD (reference sequence). The CDR3 consists of 13 residues. Trimming cost V 6 bases and J 3 bases, with 12 bases left between them. The CDR3 region is CASSRATGYEQYF. In DNA form, the CDR3 reads TGCGCCAGCAGCCGAGCGACAGGCTACGAGCAGTACTTC.

The chain links TRBV27 to TRBJ2-3; D gene uncertain. CDR3 length: 14 amino acids. Germline V gene lookup returns CDR1 MNHEY and CDR2 SMNVEV (reference sequence). Deletions cut 5 bases from V and 5 bases from J, with 14 bases between. DNA of the CDR3: TGTGCCAGCAGTCCTGTTCACTGGGGAGATACGCAGTATTTT. Its translation is CASSPVHWGDTQYF.

The J gene is TRBJ1-4, the V gene TRBV29-1; TRBD1 is a possible D gene (6 bases). Trimming left V 8 bases short and J 6 bases short, with 28 bases between. This CDR3 region has 17 residues. The germline V gene encodes CDR1 SQVTM and CDR2 ANQGSEA. The CDR3 sequence: CSIKRRGAILEDEKLFF. The CDR3, as DNA: TGCAGCATAAAAAGGCGGGGGGCGATTCTTGAGGATGAAAAACTGTTTTTT.